A single count supports the clone carrying this TCR beta chain. The data stem from a study of blood T cell repertoires in COVID-19. In the study overall: Italy, Spain and the United States were the sources of the convalescent and acute COVID-19 samples. T cells, B-cell-depleted T cells, or PBMCs provided the cDNA or gDNA that served as material.

Per the original data handling: Using reference gene primer amplification, nucleated cell counts were estimated. The assay was immunoSEQ multiplex PCR, and TCRdb's table has in-frame clones only and misses some. D and trimming were read from the DNA, whereas the V and J calls and clone size are those reported in that table. The sample records 390,000 or so clones, 86% being singletons. The CDR3 runs 12 residues. V was trimmed by 2 bases and J by 1 base, leaving 2 bases between them. The germline CDR1 and CDR2 sequences are SGHDN and FVKESK. The TCR originated in a woman between 25 and 40 years old with active or convalescent COVID-19. Sequenced input: peripheral blood. This sequence joins TRBV14 and TRBJ1-1; D remains ambiguous. DNA for the CDR3: TGTGCCAGCAGCCAACAGAACACTGAAGCTTTCTTT. It translates to CASSQQNTEAFF.